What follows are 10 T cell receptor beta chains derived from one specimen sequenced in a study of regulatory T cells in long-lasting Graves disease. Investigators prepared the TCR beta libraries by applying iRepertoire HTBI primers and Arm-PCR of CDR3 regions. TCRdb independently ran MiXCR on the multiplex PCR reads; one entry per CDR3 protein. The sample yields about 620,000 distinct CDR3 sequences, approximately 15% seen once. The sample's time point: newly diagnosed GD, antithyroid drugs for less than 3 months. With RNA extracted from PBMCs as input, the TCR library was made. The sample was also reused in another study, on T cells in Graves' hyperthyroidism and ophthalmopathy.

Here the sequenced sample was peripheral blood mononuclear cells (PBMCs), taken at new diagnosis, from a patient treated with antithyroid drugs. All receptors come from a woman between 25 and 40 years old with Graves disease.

CDR3 sequence reads: CASSDGPTSTDTQYF. The DNA of the CDR3 is TGTGCCAGCAGTGATGGTCCCACGAGCACAGATACGCAGTATTTT. This chain connects TRBV6-1 to TRBJ2-3; D gene uncertain. V dropped 3 bases and J dropped 0 bases, with 10 bases sitting between them. The germline CDR1 and CDR2 sequences are MNHNS and SASEGT. This CDR3 has 15 residues.

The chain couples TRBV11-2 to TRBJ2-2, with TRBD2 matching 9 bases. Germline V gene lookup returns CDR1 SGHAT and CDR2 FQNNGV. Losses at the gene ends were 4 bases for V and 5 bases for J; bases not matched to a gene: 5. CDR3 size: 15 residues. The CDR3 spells CASSYGLAWTGELFF. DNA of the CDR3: TGTGCCAGCAGCTATGGACTAGCGTGGACCGGGGAGCTGTTTTTT.

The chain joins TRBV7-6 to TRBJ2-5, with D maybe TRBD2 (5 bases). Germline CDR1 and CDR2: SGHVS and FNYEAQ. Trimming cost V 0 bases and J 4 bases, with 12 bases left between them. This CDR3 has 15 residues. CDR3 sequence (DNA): TGTGCCAGCAGCTTAGCCCACGGCGGAGGAGAGACCCAGTACTTC. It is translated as CASSLAHGGGETQYF.

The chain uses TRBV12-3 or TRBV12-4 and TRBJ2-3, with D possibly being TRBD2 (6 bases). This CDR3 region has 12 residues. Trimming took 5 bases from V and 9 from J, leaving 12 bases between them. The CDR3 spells CASSGLSATQYF. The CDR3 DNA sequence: TGTGCCAGCAGTGGACTATCCGCGACGCAGTATTTT.

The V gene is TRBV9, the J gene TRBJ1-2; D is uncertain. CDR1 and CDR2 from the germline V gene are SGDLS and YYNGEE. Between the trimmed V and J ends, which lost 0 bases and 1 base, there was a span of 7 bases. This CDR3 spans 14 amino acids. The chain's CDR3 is CASSVDPVNYGYTF. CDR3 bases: TGTGCCAGCAGCGTAGACCCCGTTAACTATGGCTACACCTTC. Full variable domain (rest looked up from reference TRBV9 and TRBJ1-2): DSGVTQTPKHLITATGQRVTLRCSPRSGDLSVYWYQQSLDQGLQFLIQYYNGEERAKGNILERFSAQQFPDLHSELNLSSLELGDSALYFCASSVDPVNYGYTFGSGTRLTVV.

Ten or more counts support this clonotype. The CDR3 loop is CASSQGAGYEQYF. CDR3 coding DNA: TGTGCCAGCAGCCAAGGTGCTGGCTACGAGCAGTACTTC. V and J are TRBV3-1 and TRBJ2-7; D is unresolved. The germline V gene has CDR1 LGHDT and CDR2 YNNKEL (reference sequence). This CDR3 is 13 amino acids long. Trimming removed 1 base from V and 3 bases from J, with 7 bases in between.

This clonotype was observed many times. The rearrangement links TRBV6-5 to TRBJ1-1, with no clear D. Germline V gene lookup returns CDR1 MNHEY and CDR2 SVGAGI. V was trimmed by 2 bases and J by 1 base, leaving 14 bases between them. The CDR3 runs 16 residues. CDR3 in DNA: TGTGCCAGCAGTTACGTTGGACGGGCGTGGAACACTGAAGCTTTCTTT. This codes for CASSYVGRAWNTEAFF.

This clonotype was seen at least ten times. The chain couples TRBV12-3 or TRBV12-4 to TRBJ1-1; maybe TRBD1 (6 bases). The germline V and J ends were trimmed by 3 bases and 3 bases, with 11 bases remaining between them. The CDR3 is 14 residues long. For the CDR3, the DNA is TGTGCCAGCAGTTTGCGGGGGGCCGACACTGAAGCTTTCTTT. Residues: CASSLRGADTEAFF.

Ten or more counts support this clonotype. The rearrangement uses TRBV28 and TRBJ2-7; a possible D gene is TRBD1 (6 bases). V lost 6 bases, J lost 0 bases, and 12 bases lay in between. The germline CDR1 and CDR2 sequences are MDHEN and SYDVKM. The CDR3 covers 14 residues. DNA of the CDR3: TGTGCCAGCAGGGACAGAGGATCCTCCTACGAGCAGTACTTC. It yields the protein CASRDRGSSYEQYF.

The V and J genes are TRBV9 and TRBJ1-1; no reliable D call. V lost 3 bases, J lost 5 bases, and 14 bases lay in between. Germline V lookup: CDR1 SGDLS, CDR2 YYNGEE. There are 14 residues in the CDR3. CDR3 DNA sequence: TGTGCCAGCAGCGAGGCCGCAATGGGGACTGAAGCTTTCTTT. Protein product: CASSEAAMGTEAFF.